This T cell receptor beta chain emerged from a study of T cells after yellow fever vaccination (dated by TCRdb to between 2018 and 2021). For the study in its entirety: The SMART-Seq v4 Ultra Low Input RNA kit was used to prepare libraries from fractions with low cell numbers. To follow T-cell clones before and after both primary and booster YFV17D yellow fever vaccination, bulk TCR alpha and beta repertoires underwent longitudinal sequencing. The cohort comprised two healthy male donors, one aged 18 to 30 and one aged 30 to 39 years. Blood was drawn at multiple timepoints before and after primary and secondary immunization, with bulk PBMC replicates and cell subsets isolated.

From the cysteine through the valine, the CDR3 covers 13 amino acids. The only DNA kept is the CDR3, 39 bases in frame from the first base. CDR1 SEHNR and CDR2 FQNEAQ are derived from the germline V gene (reference sequence). Trimming removed 4 bases from V and 3 bases from J, leaving 10 bases between the germline ends. Taken with the paper, the label for treatment or condition translates to: live attenuated yellow fever vaccine strain. A standard Ficoll-Paque protocol was used to isolate PBMCs from peripheral blood. Dynabeads CD4 and CD8 positive selection kits were used to isolate CD4 and CD8 T-cell fractions. TriZol was used to extract RNA from bulk PBMCs, from CD4 and CD8 fractions, and from dextramer-positive and dextramer-negative fractions. This sample was sequenced with an Illumina NovaSeq 6000. TCR cDNA was made using 5'RACE template switching, a step that added a universal primer site and unique molecular identifiers. Priming for cDNA synthesis came from both the TCR alpha and TCR beta constant segments. Library amplification involved two PCR steps, and the second step added sample barcodes and sequencing adapters. Sequencing of the libraries was done on either Illumina HiSeq 2500 (2x100 bp) or NovaSeq (2x150 bp). Processing in the source paper ran as follows. Reads were demultiplexed and collapsed into UMI consensus sequences with MIGEC, and V(D)J alignment was performed with MiXCR. Using edgeR on replicate PBMC samples, clonotypes were called vaccine-responding if FDR was below 0.01 and the log2 fold change was above 5 up to day 15. Bulk clonotypes were assigned CD4 or CD8 identity according to which sequenced CD4 or CD8 repertoire held them at higher abundance. TCRdb reanalyzed the raw reads on its own, using fastp at Q25 for trimming and MiXCR for clone calling, and kept in-frame beta chains. Rows matching on CDR3 protein sequence are summarized as one entry with the most common DNA and genes. TCRdb, not the original authors, processed these V and J calls. The sample data list about 130,000 distinct CDR3 sequences, and 8% to 10% of these were observed just once. The top ten clones comprise about two fifths of the sample.

On the study overall, not on this receptor specifically: Because only a couple of donors were included in the study, the extent to which the findings can be generalized is limited. Most clones expanded after primary vaccination (about 96% of CD4 and 88% of CD8) were re-detected after the booster, suggesting that broad memory maintenance occurred. Computational filtering was required because FACS-sorted repertoires could contain abundant contaminating clonotypes from the bulk population. Compared with the primary T-cell response, the secondary T-cell response was weaker but faster, peaking on day 5 rather than day 15. A small fraction of clonotypes appeared in both the CD4 and CD8 compartments, likely as a result of convergent recombination.

Of note for this clonotype: The clone's antigen remains unknown. No base qualities exist here, and no much larger clone lies one base off it.

Sequencing used CD8+ T cells sorted from PBMCs, obtained on the day of the yellow fever booster vaccination. This chain is built from TRBV7-9 and TRBJ2-7, with the identity of the D gene unclear. The receptor's source is a man between 18 and 29 years old who received the YFV17D yellow fever vaccine. The DNA sequence is given as TGTGCCAGCAGCTCCGACGGCGACTACGAGCAGTACGTC. Translated, it gives CASSSDGDYEQYV.